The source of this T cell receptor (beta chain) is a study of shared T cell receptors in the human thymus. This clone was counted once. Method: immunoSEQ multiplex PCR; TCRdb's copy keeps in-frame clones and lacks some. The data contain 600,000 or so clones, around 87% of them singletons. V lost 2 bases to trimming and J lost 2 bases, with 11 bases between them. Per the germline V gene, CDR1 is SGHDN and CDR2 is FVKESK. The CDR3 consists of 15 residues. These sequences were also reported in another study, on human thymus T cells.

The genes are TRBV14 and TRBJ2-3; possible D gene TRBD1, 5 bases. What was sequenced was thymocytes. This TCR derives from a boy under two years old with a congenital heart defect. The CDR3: CASSQHTGLTDTQYF. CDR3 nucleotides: TGTGCCAGCAGCCAACACACAGGCCTCACAGATACGCAGTATTTT.